This T cell receptor (beta chain) was sequenced for a study of post-analysis software for immune sequencing data. Study details: Relapsing-remitting, secondary progressive and progressive-relapsing forms made up the multiple sclerosis disease courses.

Study outcomes and limitations: Analysis by F measure revealed that same-batch samples clustered strongly together. Elevated frequency relative to controls characterized four to six TRBV segments in patients, TRBV5-6, TRBV5-1 and TRBV20-1 among them. Among multiple sclerosis patients, normalized Chao1 diversity was significantly below that of controls.

CDR3 length: 15 residues. Germline loops: CDR1 MNHEY, CDR2 SVGAGI. V gave up 8 bases and J gave up 1 base, with 18 bases separating them. In this sample, this clonotype turned up once. Its antigen is currently unknown. cDNA libraries for TCR beta contained unique molecular identifiers. T cells numbering about 0.85 to 10 million yielded roughly 0.5 million cDNA molecules. MiXCR, applied by TCRdb to the PCR reads, yields one record per CDR3 protein. The sample lists a few hundred thousand distinct CDR3 sequences; approximately 38% were seen once. Material: blood. This clonotype was obtained from a girl aged 10-17 years with multiple sclerosis. This rearrangement joins TRBV6-5 to TRBJ2-7; D is possibly TRBD2 (7 bases). In DNA form, the CDR3 reads TGTGCCAGCCCGCGGGGGCTAGCGAGGTCCTACGAGCAGTACTTC. It codes for CASPRGLARSYEQYF.